This T cell receptor beta chain was retrieved from a study of cytomegalovirus exposure and HLA in healthy donors. This clone was seen a single time. The antigen is not known. Germline assignment: CDR1 SNHLY and CDR2 FYNNEI. V dropped 6 bases and J dropped 1 base, with 21 bases sitting between them. This CDR3 region has 17 residues. The study's findings and limits: The HLA-A and HLA-B alleles of most subjects were reportedly predicted accurately from TCR beta sequences. With further analysis later on, most CMV-associated TCR beta chains appeared HLA-restricted. Per a prior analysis, the majority of TCR beta V segments were productive roughly 90% or roughly 30% of the time. In all likelihood, a cluster of highly shared sequence variants was a sequencing artifact.

A multiplex PCR was run with 60 Vbeta primers and 13 Jbeta primers. TCRdb's copy holds only in-frame clones and misses some; the assay was immunoSEQ multiplex PCR. The sample lists 250,000 or so clones, approximately 81% occurring once. The specimen sequenced was PBMCs. This chain links TRBV2 with TRBJ1-1; D perhaps matches TRBD1 (6 bases). This TCR was sampled from a woman aged 55-70 years in good health and CMV-seropositive. The CDR3 DNA reads TGTGCCAGCAGGCCCGAGACAGGCGGAAGAGGGAACACTGAAGCTTTCTTT. It specifies CASRPETGGRGNTEAFF. The full variable domain, with the rest looked up from reference TRBV2 and TRBJ1-1, is EPEVTQTPSHQVTQMGQEVILRCVPISNHLYFYWYRQILGQKVEFLVSFYNNEISEKSEIFDDQFSVERPDGSNFTLKIRSTKLEDSAMYFCASRPETGGRGNTEAFFGQGTRLTVV.